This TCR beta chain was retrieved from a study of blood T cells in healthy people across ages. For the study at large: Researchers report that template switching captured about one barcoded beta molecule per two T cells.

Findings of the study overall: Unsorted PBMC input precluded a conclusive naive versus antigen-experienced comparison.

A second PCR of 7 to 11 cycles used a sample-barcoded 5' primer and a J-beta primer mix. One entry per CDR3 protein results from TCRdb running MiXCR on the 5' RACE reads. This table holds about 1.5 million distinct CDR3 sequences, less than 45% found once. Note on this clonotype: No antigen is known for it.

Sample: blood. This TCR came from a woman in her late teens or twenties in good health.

The CDR3 DNA is TGTGCCAGCAGTTCCAACGTGCGGATCCGGCGACAGAGGAATCAGCCCCAGCATTTT. This codes for CASSSNVRIRRQRNQPQHF. This chain joins TRBV6-9 and TRBJ1-5; D is possibly TRBD1 (5 bases). The CDR3 covers 19 residues. V lost 4 bases and J 4 bases, leaving 26 bases between the germline ends. Germline V lookup: CDR1 MNHGY, CDR2 SVAAGI.